The 12 T cell receptor beta chains listed next were all sequenced from one sample in a study of blood T cell repertoires in COVID-19. Clones were sequenced by immunoSEQ multiplex PCR, and TCRdb holds only the in-frame ones, with some missing. This sample carries 95,000 to 120,000 clones, roughly 88% of them seen once, and the ten largest clones take less than 8.5%. Specimen: peripheral blood. The source is a woman in her 70s who had recovered from COVID-19.

This chain links TRBV10-3 with TRBJ2-1; 12 positions agree with TRBD2. Germline-derived CDR1 and CDR2 are ENHRY and SYGVKD. V shed 5 bases, J shed 0 bases, and the junction held 5 bases outside the gene matches. The CDR3 contains 17 residues. The CDR3 nucleotides read TGTGCCATCAGTTTGACTAGCGGGAGTGTCTCCTACAATGAGCAGTTCTTC. This sequence encodes CAISLTSGSVSYNEQFF.

The chain employs TRBV24-1 and TRBJ1-5; D may be TRBD1 (6 bases). Trimming removed 5 bases at V and 9 bases at J, with 13 bases between. Germline V gene data show CDR1 as KGHDR and CDR2 as SFDVKD. The CDR3 has 13 residues. The CDR3 protein is CATSADRIGPQHF. The DNA for the CDR3 is TGTGCCACCAGTGCCGACAGGATCGGGCCCCAGCATTTT.

The chain recombines TRBV7-2 with TRBJ2-7, with a tentative D call TRBD2 (5 bases). Germline CDR1 is SGHTA and CDR2 is FQGNSA. This CDR3 is 14 amino acids long. With 4 bases removed from V and 2 bases from J, the gap between germline ends came to 12 bases. CDR3 nucleotides: TGTGCCAGCAGCTCCGACTGGGGAGCCTACGAGCAGTACTTC. It codes for CASSSDWGAYEQYF.

The rearrangement joins TRBV7-2 to TRBJ2-7; TRBD2 matches at 7 bases. CDR3 length equals 14 residues. Losses at the gene ends were 3 bases for V and 2 bases for J; bases not matched to a gene: 4. Germline V gene sequence: CDR1 SGHTA, CDR2 FQGNSA. CDR3 sequence (DNA): TGTGCCAGCAGCTTTGGGGAGGGAGCCTACGAGCAGTACTTC. Its protein is CASSFGEGAYEQYF.

The CDR3 spells CSVGEGLRTEAFF. CDR3 nucleotides: TGCAGCGTTGGGGAGGGGTTAAGGACTGAAGCTTTCTTT. V is TRBV29-1 and J is TRBJ1-1; a possible D gene is TRBD1 (5 bases). This CDR3 region has 13 residues. The germline V and J ends were trimmed by 4 bases and 5 bases, with 14 bases remaining between them. The V gene's germline CDR1 is SQVTM and CDR2 ANQGSEA. Full variable domain (remainder filled in from reference TRBV29-1 and TRBJ1-1): SAVISQKPSRDICQRGTSLTIQCQVDSQVTMMFWYRQQPGQSLTLIATANQGSEATYESGFVIDKFPISRPNLTFSTLTVSNMSPEDSSIYLCSVGEGLRTEAFFGQGTRLTVV.

The V call is TRBV28, the J call TRBJ2-5; TRBD2 agrees at 13 bases. The germline V gene encodes CDR1 MDHEN and CDR2 SYDVKM. With V trimmed by 6 bases and J by 4 bases, 8 bases remained unmatched. The CDR3 is 16 amino acids. CDR3 residues: CASSLGLAGVGETQYF. CDR3 sequence (DNA): TGTGCCAGCAGCCTAGGACTAGCGGGGGTGGGAGAGACCCAGTACTTC.

The chain combines TRBV7-9 with TRBJ1-5, with 9 bases lining up with TRBD1. Germline loops: CDR1 SEHNR, CDR2 FQNEAQ (reference sequence). There are 15 residues in the CDR3. With 4 bases clipped from V and 7 bases from J, the junction kept 8 bases outside the gene matches. CDR3 DNA: TGTGCCAGCAGCTCCACAGGGGGCGCGGGACAGCCCCAGCATTTT. Protein sequence: CASSSTGGAGQPQHF.

This chain links TRBV9 with TRBJ1-2, with D possibly matching TRBD1 (6 bases). Germline V gene data show CDR1 as SGDLS and CDR2 as YYNGEE. There are 15 residues in the CDR3. V dropped 4 bases and J dropped 4 bases, with 17 bases sitting between them. The CDR3 is CASSPNPDSFYGYTF. For the CDR3, the DNA is TGTGCCAGCAGCCCAAACCCGGACAGCTTCTATGGCTACACCTTC.

This rearrangement joins TRBV5-1 to TRBJ2-3; D ambiguous. Germline V gives CDR1 SGHRS, CDR2 YFSETQ. The CDR3 sequence is 14 residues long. Deletions cut 6 bases from V and 2 bases from J, with 13 bases between. The CDR3: CASTLADSTDTQYF. The CDR3 bases are TGCGCCAGCACCCTTGCGGATTCCACAGATACGCAGTATTTT.

V is TRBV28 and J is TRBJ2-3, with no clear D. Per germline, CDR1 MDHEN and CDR2 SYDVKM. The CDR3 covers 13 residues. V lost 5 bases and J 4 bases, leaving 10 bases between the germline ends. CDR3 sequence reads: CASSPLNSDTQYF. The DNA for the CDR3 is TGTGCCAGCAGTCCTCTAAACTCAGATACGCAGTATTTT.

The chain uses TRBV3-1 (or the pseudogene TRBV3-2) and TRBJ2-1, with 10 bases aligning to TRBD2. Per the germline V gene, CDR1 is LGHDT and CDR2 is YNNKEL (reference sequence). The junction had 11 bases not matched to a gene; V was cut back by 4 bases and J by 2 bases. The CDR3 has 18 amino acids. The CDR3 region has the DNA TGTGCCAGCAGCCCCGCGGGGGCTAGCGGGAGTGCCTACAATGAGCAGTTCTTC. Amino acids: CASSPAGASGSAYNEQFF.

The genes are TRBV6-5 and TRBJ1-4; 7 nucleotides line up with TRBD1. V lost 3 bases and J lost 10; bases outside the gene matches: 8. Germline CDR1 MNHEY, CDR2 SVGAGI. The CDR3 is 14 amino acids. The CDR3 DNA follows: TGTGCCAGCAGTTATACAGGGGTCCCCGGAAAACTGTTTTTT. This sequence encodes CASSYTGVPGKLFF.